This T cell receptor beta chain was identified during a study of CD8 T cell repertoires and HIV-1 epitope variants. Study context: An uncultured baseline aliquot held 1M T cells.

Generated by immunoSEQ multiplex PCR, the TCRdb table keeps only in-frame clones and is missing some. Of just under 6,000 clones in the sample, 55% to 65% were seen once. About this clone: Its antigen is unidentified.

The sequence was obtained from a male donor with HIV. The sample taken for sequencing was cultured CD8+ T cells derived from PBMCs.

CDR3 region: CASSIDQRQGNTEAFF. The DNA of the CDR3 is TGTGCCAGTAGTATAGATCAGAGACAGGGGAATACTGAAGCTTTCTTT. The V and J genes are TRBV19 and TRBJ1-1; 8 positions match TRBD1. With 0 bases clipped from V and 5 bases from J, the junction kept 8 bases outside the gene matches. CDR3 length equals 16 residues. Per the germline V gene, CDR1 is LNHDA and CDR2 is SQIVND (reference sequence).